This TCR beta chain was identified during a study of beta chain features in type 1 diabetes. General study findings and limits: Moderately but significantly shorter TCRB CDR3s were found in Type 1 diabetes patients in all four CD4+ subsets. Reads derived from cDNA could over-represent cells showing high TCR expression. Type 1 diabetes patients had fewer VDJ junction insertions and more deletions.

Sampling consisted of one heparinised blood draw per donor, averaging about 110 mL. All of the sorted populations showed purity greater than 95%. This CDR3 has 14 residues. V shed 10 bases and J shed 2 bases, with 12 bases lying between them. From germline, CDR1 is MNHEY and CDR2 SVGAGI. On this clone: Its specificity is not known.

Expressed TCRB transcripts got sequenced, as all isolated RNA was reverse transcribed. Sequencing was performed with immunoSEQ multiplex PCR; in TCRdb, only in-frame clones are kept and a portion is missing. The top ten clones hold 0.08% to 0.1% of a sample with 150,000 to 200,000 clones, roughly 65% of them seen once. The material sequenced was naive CD4+ T cells from blood. The clonotype comes from a young man with type 1 diabetes. V usage is TRBV6-5 and J usage is TRBJ2-6; D not resolved. CDR3 coding DNA: TGTGCCAACGGAAACGGAGCTGGGGCCAACGTCCTGACTTTC. Residues: CANGNGAGANVLTF.